This T cell receptor beta chain was recovered during a study of blood T cell repertoires in COVID-19. Study overall: Samples came from the United States, Italy and Spain, spanning acute and convalescent COVID-19.

Per the original methods: Estimated nucleated cell counts came from reference gene primer amplification. Only in-frame clones appear in the TCRdb table, and some are missing; sequencing was by immunoSEQ multiplex PCR. The D gene and trimming were derived from the DNA, and the V and J assignments and clone size from that table. The sample has under 75,000 clones, 81% seen once. The sequenced sample consisted of peripheral blood. This receptor was obtained from an elderly woman with active or convalescent COVID-19.

CDR3 DNA: TGTGCCAGTAGCCTTCTGGGGGGAGCAGACTATGGCTACACCTTC. Protein sequence: CASSLLGGADYGYTF. The V gene is TRBV19, the J gene TRBJ1-2, with a possible D match to TRBD1 (5 bases). This CDR3 has 15 amino acids. Germline CDR1 and CDR2: LNHDA and SQIVND (reference sequence). Trimming left V 6 bases short and J 3 bases short, with 17 bases between.